This record covers a single TCR beta chain. At one boundary the junction diverges from the germline segment, which might be a read error. This entry belongs to a study of tumor-infiltrating lymphocytes in primary liver carcinoma. Unsorted bulk tissue, about 19-32 mg of it, served as the source for co-extraction of RNA and DNA. A constant-region primer primed TCR beta cDNA synthesis from 500 to 550 ng of total RNA. Slightly modified ARM-PCR, run as three nested multiplex PCR rounds, produced the TCR beta libraries. One entry per CDR3 protein results from TCRdb running MiXCR on the multiplex PCR reads. The repertoire holds about 59,000 distinct CDR3 sequences, 65% to 80% seen once, with approximately 50% in the top ten. The sequence came from a man aged 40-49 years with primary liver carcinoma and hepatitis B virus infection. Material: liver tumor tissue from sampling region 2. Subset: tumor region T2, inferior pole.

The CDR3 protein is CASSRQLAGGPSWELFF. Written as DNA, the CDR3 is TGTGCCAGCAGCCGTCAATTAGCGGGAGGGCCGTCCTGGGAGCTGTTTTTC. The chain carries TRBV12-3 or TRBV12-4 and TRBJ2-2; 11 bases match TRBD2. The CDR3 length is 17 residues.